The 30 T cell receptor beta chains given below trace back to one sample, sequenced in a study of blood T cell repertoires in COVID-19. Generated by immunoSEQ multiplex PCR, the TCRdb table keeps only in-frame clones and is missing some. There are 200,000 or so clones in the sample; under 90% occur only once, and around 15% lies in the top ten. The source material was peripheral blood. The source of these receptors is a man in his thirties or forties with active or convalescent COVID-19.

The chain joins TRBV30 to TRBJ2-3; 10 positions agree with TRBD2. J was trimmed by 6 bases and V by 1 base; bases with no gene match: 4. CDR3 size: 14 residues. Looked up from germline, CDR1 is GTSNPN and CDR2 is SVGIG (reference sequence). In DNA, the CDR3 is TGTGCCTGGAGTGCGCTAGCGGGAGCGGATACGCAGTATTTT. Its translation is CAWSALAGADTQYF.

The chain carries TRBV28 and TRBJ1-5; no clear D. V lost 2 bases and J lost 6, with 5 bases in between. Per germline, CDR1 MDHEN and CDR2 SYDVKM. The CDR3 has 12 residues. The CDR3 loop is CASSLEPQPQHF. CDR3 nucleotide sequence: TGTGCCAGCAGTTTAGAGCCTCAGCCCCAGCATTTT. Full variable domain (missing parts from reference TRBV28 and TRBJ1-5): DVKVTQSSRYLVKRTGEKVFLECVQDMDHENMFWYRQDPGLGLRLIYFSYDVKMKEKGDIPEGYSVSREKKERFSLILESASTNQTSMYLCASSLEPQPQHFGDGTRLSIL.

The chain uses TRBV19 and TRBJ1-6; D is unclear. Trimming took 3 bases from V and 0 from J, leaving 9 bases between them. The CDR3 is 16 residues long. Germline V gene data show CDR1 as LNHDA and CDR2 as SQIVND (reference sequence). The CDR3 sequence is CASSIGGSSYNSPLHF. The DNA for the CDR3 is TGTGCCAGTAGTATTGGCGGTAGCTCCTATAATTCACCCCTCCACTTT.

The rearrangement joins TRBV7-9 to TRBJ1-5; TRBD1 agrees at 8 bases. V shed 3 bases and J 5 bases; nucleotides not matched to a gene: 12. This CDR3 is 17 amino acids long. Per the germline V gene, CDR1 is SEHNR and CDR2 is FQNEAQ (reference sequence). CDR3 DNA: TGTGCCAGCAGCTTCGACCGAGCTCAGGGGGCCGATCAGCCCCAGCATTTT. This encodes CASSFDRAQGADQPQHF.

This clone showed up just once. This chain connects TRBV24-1 to TRBJ1-3; 7 bases match TRBD1. Looked up from germline, CDR1 is KGHDR and CDR2 is SFDVKD. This CDR3 contains 16 residues. Losses at the gene ends were 4 bases for V and 0 bases for J; bases not matched to a gene: 5. The CDR3 nucleotides read TGTGCCACCAGTGACCTGGCAGGGGGCTCTGGAAACACCATATATTTT. As protein: CATSDLAGGSGNTIYF.

The chain has TRBV6-4 and TRBJ2-7, with D maybe TRBD2 (5 bases). In germline, CDR1 is MRHNA, CDR2 SNTAGT. The length of the CDR3 is 17 residues. V lost 7 bases to trimming and J lost 3 bases, with 25 bases between them. In nucleotides, the CDR3 is TGTGCCAGCAATCCACTCCCGGACTTTGCGGTCCACTACGAGCAGTACGTC. This sequence encodes CASNPLPDFAVHYEQYV.

The chain employs TRBV15 and TRBJ2-6, with 7 bases identical to TRBD2. J was trimmed by 0 bases and V by 3 bases; bases with no gene match: 5. This CDR3 contains 17 residues. The germline V gene has CDR1 LNHNV and CDR2 YYDKDF (reference sequence). The CDR3 spells CATSSPAGVSGANVLTF. The DNA of the CDR3 is TGTGCCACCAGCAGCCCCGCGGGAGTCTCTGGGGCCAACGTCCTGACTTTC.

A few counts support this clone. This chain joins TRBV5-1 and TRBJ2-7, with D perhaps matching TRBD2 (5 bases). This CDR3 is 15 amino acids long. Germline V gene sequence: CDR1 SGHRS, CDR2 YFSETQ. Trimming stripped 4 bases from V and 0 bases from J, with 14 bases between. CDR3 nucleotide sequence: TGCGCCAGCAGCCTGGCTCTGGAGGCCTCCTACGAGCAGTACTTC. Amino acids: CASSLALEASYEQYF.

The J gene is TRBJ1-2, the V gene TRBV25-1; 7 bases map to TRBD1. V gave up 4 bases and J gave up 5 bases; unmatched junction bases: 4. The germline gives CDR1 MGHDK, CDR2 SYGVNS. This CDR3 has 13 residues. The CDR3 sequence is CASSGGTVYGYTF. The CDR3 DNA is TGTGCCAGCAGTGGGGGGACAGTTTATGGCTACACCTTC.

The chain joins TRBV5-8 to TRBJ2-7; D is ambiguous. The CDR3 length is 14 residues. Germline V lookup: CDR1 SGHTS, CDR2 YDEGEE. Trimming took off 4 bases at V and 1 base at J, with 12 bases between the two ends. CDR3 nucleotides: TGTGCCAGCAGCCATGGCGGCATTTCCTACGAGCAGTACGTC. Translated: CASSHGGISYEQYV.

The sample holds a few counts of this clone. The rearrangement uses TRBV6-5 and TRBJ1-2, with D maybe TRBD1 (5 bases). The CDR3 is 15 residues long. Looked up from germline, CDR1 is MNHEY and CDR2 is SVGAGI. V gave up 5 bases and J gave up 5 bases, with 18 bases separating them. The CDR3 spells CASSRRSGQGYGYTF. The CDR3 nucleotides are TGTGCCAGCAGTCGAAGGTCAGGGCAAGGGTATGGCTACACCTTC.

CDR3 in DNA: TGTGCCAGCACGCCCGGTAGAGGGCGACTTGCAACTAATGAAAAACTGTTTTTT. This translates into CASTPGRGRLATNEKLFF. The V and J genes are TRBV2 and TRBJ1-4, with D unclear. V was clipped by 7 bases and J by 0 bases, with 21 bases between them. CDR1 and CDR2 (germline): SNHLY, FYNNEI. The CDR3 runs to 18 residues.

The chain couples TRBV4-1 to TRBJ2-7, with TRBD2 identical over 9 bases. Germline lookup yields CDR1 MGHRA and CDR2 YSYEKL. V was pared by 0 bases and J by 2 bases, with 5 bases of the junction left unmatched. CDR3 size: 16 residues. CDR3 sequence (DNA): TGCGCCAGCAGCCAAGATCCGGCTAGCGGGGCCTACGAGCAGTACGTC. Protein sequence: CASSQDPASGAYEQYV.

V gene TRBV19 combines with J gene TRBJ2-6; D not resolved. Germline CDR1 is LNHDA and CDR2 is SQIVND (reference sequence). V lost 7 bases, J lost 0 bases, and 10 bases lay in between. The CDR3 is 15 amino acids. The CDR3 region is CASKSRRSGANVLTF. CDR3 nucleotide sequence: TGTGCCAGTAAATCCCGTCGCTCTGGGGCCAACGTCCTGACTTTC. Full variable domain (rest looked up from reference TRBV19 and TRBJ2-6): DGGITQSPKYLFRKEGQNVTLSCEQNLNHDAMYWYRQDPGQGLRLIYYSQIVNDFQKGDIAEGYSVSREKKESFPLTVTSAQKNPTAFYLCASKSRRSGANVLTFGAGSRLTVL.

The chain joins TRBV6-5 to TRBJ2-5; the match to TRBD2 covers 8 bases. The V and J ends lost 7 bases and 4 bases, in that order; junction bases with no gene match: 5. From germline, CDR1 is MNHEY and CDR2 SVGAGI. There are 13 residues in the CDR3. CDR3 nucleotide sequence: TGTGCCAGCACTCGGGAGGGCGGAGAGACCCAGTACTTC. This gives the protein CASTREGGETQYF.

J is TRBJ2-1 and V is TRBV3-1 (or the pseudogene TRBV3-2); the D gene is possibly TRBD1 (6 bases). This CDR3 is built from 14 residues. Germline V gives CDR1 LGHDT, CDR2 YNNKEL (reference sequence). V was trimmed by 4 bases and J by 6 bases, leaving 13 bases between them. The CDR3 loop reads CASSPNSQGNEQFF. The CDR3 DNA follows: TGTGCCAGCAGCCCCAACTCACAGGGCAATGAGCAGTTCTTC.

This clone has just a few counts. As DNA, the CDR3 is TGTGCCAGCACCACCCTCCTAGCGGGAGGGCCCTCCGCCCCCCACGAGCAGTACTTC. Translated, it gives CASTTLLAGGPSAPHEQYF. This chain joins TRBV21-1 and TRBJ2-7; the tabulated D call, TRBD2, remains unverified against the DNA. TRBV21-1 is a pseudogene locus. The CDR3 has 19 residues.

The chain links TRBV3-1 (or the pseudogene TRBV3-2) to TRBJ1-1; 8 bases agree with TRBD1. Trimming at V came to 4 bases and at J to 1 base, leaving 8 bases not matched to a gene. CDR1 is LGHDT, CDR2 YNNKEL, per germline (reference sequence). CDR3 length: 16 residues. CDR3 sequence: CASSPTNRGTNTEAFF. CDR3 nucleotides: TGTGCCAGCAGCCCGACGAACAGGGGGACGAACACTGAAGCTTTCTTT.

The J gene is TRBJ1-2, the V gene TRBV19; D unclear. Germline V gene lookup returns CDR1 LNHDA and CDR2 SQIVND (reference sequence). This CDR3 is 13 amino acids long. Between the trimmed V and J ends, which lost 6 bases and 6 bases, there was a span of 14 bases. CDR3 protein: CASSLQRRDGYTF. CDR3 sequence (DNA): TGTGCCAGTAGCCTACAGAGAAGAGATGGCTACACCTTC. Complete variable domain (other parts from reference TRBV19 and TRBJ1-2): DGGITQSPKYLFRKEGQNVTLSCEQNLNHDAMYWYRQDPGQGLRLIYYSQIVNDFQKGDIAEGYSVSREKKESFPLTVTSAQKNPTAFYLCASSLQRRDGYTFGSGTRLTVV.

The chain combines TRBV11-2 with TRBJ2-7; TRBD1 aligns across 9 bases. The ends lost 0 bases at V and 5 bases at J; junction bases unmatched: 11. Germline V gene sequence: CDR1 SGHAT, CDR2 FQNNGV. This CDR3 comprises 17 residues. The CDR3, as DNA: TGTGCCAGCAGCTTAGAGTTTCCGGGACAGGGAGTAGACGAGCAGTACTTC. It yields the protein CASSLEFPGQGVDEQYF.

The rearrangement uses TRBV7-6 and TRBJ1-4, with 8 bases aligning to TRBD1. With 5 bases clipped from V and 5 bases from J, the junction kept 7 bases outside the gene matches. The CDR3 contains 15 residues. Germline V gene data show CDR1 as SGHVS and CDR2 as FNYEAQ. CDR3: CASSGWTGKNEKLFF. The CDR3, as DNA: TGTGCCAGCAGCGGGTGGACAGGGAAGAATGAAAAACTGTTTTTT.

This clone was recorded a few times. The V and J genes are TRBV27 and TRBJ2-7; 10 bases map to TRBD2. The CDR3 extends over 15 amino acids. CDR1 is MNHEY and CDR2 is SMNVEV in the germline V gene (reference sequence). V lost 5 bases, J lost 3 bases, and 7 bases stayed unmatched. The CDR3 sequence: CASSPLAGANYEQYV. In nucleotides, the CDR3 is TGTGCCAGCAGTCCCCTAGCGGGGGCCAACTACGAGCAGTACGTC.

The chain employs TRBV5-5 and TRBJ2-3; D call uncertain. CDR3 length: 11 residues. The germline V gene encodes CDR1 SGHKS and CDR2 YYEKEE (reference sequence). V lost 6 bases, J lost 6 bases, and 8 bases lay in between. The CDR3 here is CASTSRDTQYF. Here the CDR3 DNA reads TGTGCCAGCACCTCGCGGGATACGCAGTATTTT. The variable domain in full, completed from reference TRBV5-5 and TRBJ2-3, reads DAGVTQSPTHLIKTRGQQVTLRCSPISGHKSVSWYQQVLGQGPQFIFQYYEKEERGRGNFPDRFSARQFPNYSSELNVNALLLGDSALYLCASTSRDTQYFGPGTRLTVL.

V gene TRBV10-3 combines with J gene TRBJ2-2, with D perhaps matching TRBD1 (5 bases). The CDR3 is made up of 13 amino acids. Germline assignment: CDR1 ENHRY and CDR2 SYGVKD. Trimming took off 3 bases at V and 8 bases at J, with 10 bases between the two ends. The CDR3 DNA sequence: TGTGCCATCAGTGAAGGCAGGGCTGGGGAGCTGTTTTTT. The encoded protein is CAISEGRAGELFF.

The rearrangement joins TRBV11-2 to TRBJ2-4, with D perhaps matching TRBD2 (5 bases). The CDR3 contains 16 residues. Germline V gives CDR1 SGHAT, CDR2 FQNNGV. The germline V and J ends were trimmed by 3 bases and 5 bases, with 17 bases remaining between them. The CDR3 DNA follows: TGTGCCAGCAGCTTGGAGATCGGGGTGCGGGAAAACATTCAGTACTTC. It is translated as CASSLEIGVRENIQYF.

The chain has TRBV11-3 and TRBJ1-1, with D possibly being TRBD1 (6 bases). V was cut by 5 bases and J by 6 bases, with 16 bases left in between. This CDR3 contains 14 residues. Germline V CDR1 and CDR2: SGHNT, YENEEA. CDR3: CASSPGPEGAEAFF. CDR3 DNA sequence: TGTGCCAGCAGCCCCGGCCCAGAGGGGGCTGAAGCTTTCTTT.

The chain recombines TRBV6-5 with TRBJ1-1, with D hard to call. The CDR3 length is 14 residues. Germline CDR1 MNHEY, CDR2 SVGAGI. V lost 4 bases to trimming and J lost 13 bases, with 22 bases between them. The CDR3 sequence: CASSSFGSRNTGFF. The CDR3 DNA reads TGTGCCAGCAGTTCATTTGGGAGTCGGAATACCGGTTTCTTT.

The rearrangement links TRBV5-8 to TRBJ1-1; D may be TRBD1 (5 bases). Germline CDR1 SGHTS, CDR2 YDEGEE. Trimming left V 3 bases short and J 5 bases short, with 20 bases between. The CDR3 contains 16 residues. CDR3 amino acids: CASSSTLTGVRTEAFF. In nucleotides, the CDR3 is TGTGCCAGCAGCTCTACCCTGACGGGGGTCCGAACTGAAGCTTTCTTT.

The chain couples TRBV24-1 to TRBJ1-5, with D unclear. Trimming cost V 1 base and J 0 bases, with 3 bases left between them. Germline V lookup: CDR1 KGHDR, CDR2 SFDVKD. This CDR3 comprises 14 residues. CDR3 DNA sequence: TGTGCCACCAGTGATTTTTATAGCAATCAGCCCCAGCATTTT. This encodes CATSDFYSNQPQHF.

The chain combines TRBV30 with TRBJ1-4; 8 nucleotides match TRBD1. This CDR3 is 12 amino acids long. Germline V gene lookup returns CDR1 GTSNPN and CDR2 SVGIG (reference sequence). V lost 3 bases and J lost 8; bases outside the gene matches: 2. For the CDR3, the DNA is TGTGCCTGGAGGGGGACAGGCGAAAAACTGTTTTTT. This gives the protein CAWRGTGEKLFF.